The clone carrying this T cell receptor (beta chain) occurred once. These data come from a study of blood T cell repertoires in COVID-19. Background on the study: Samples came from the United States, Italy and Spain, spanning acute and convalescent COVID-19. PBMCs, B-cell-depleted T cells, or T cells were the source of the cDNA or gDNA that made up the material.

This CDR3 comprises 13 residues. V was cut by 6 bases and J by 4 bases, with 12 bases left in between. Per the germline V gene, CDR1 is MGHDK and CDR2 is SYGVNS. Profiled with immunoSEQ multiplex PCR; TCRdb holds only in-frame clones, not every one. The repertoire holds approximately 17,000 clones, with roughly 89% as singletons. The TCR comes from a man in his sixties with acute or convalescent COVID-19. Input material: peripheral blood. The chain combines TRBV25-1 with TRBJ1-2; D remains ambiguous. CDR3: CASSSPGTYGYTF. In DNA, the CDR3 is TGTGCCAGCAGCTCTCCGGGTACCTATGGCTACACCTTC.